The next 15 T cell receptor beta chains were all read from a single sample in a study of CD8 T cells in Susac syndrome. An input of roughly 0.5 to 1 ug of RNA was subjected to reverse transcription using random hexamers. From the immunoSEQ multiplex PCR reads, TCRdb called clonotypes with MiXCR, one entry per CDR3 protein. The table shows approximately 180,000 distinct CDR3 sequences, with over 85% occurring only once. The source material was CD4+ T cells from PBMCs. These TCRs come from a human donor with multiple sclerosis.

The chain is built from TRBV29-1 and TRBJ1-1, with D maybe TRBD1 (6 bases). The CDR3 loop spans 14 amino acids. Germline assignment: CDR1 SQVTM and CDR2 ANQGSEA. V was clipped by 5 bases and J by 1 base, with 14 bases between them. CDR3 DNA: TGCAGCGTTCTACCGGGACATCGGAACACTGAAGCTTTCTTT. Encoded protein: CSVLPGHRNTEAFF.

The chain links TRBV6-1 to TRBJ2-3, with 9 bases lining up with TRBD2. Germline-derived CDR1 and CDR2 are MNHNS and SASEGT. The CDR3 consists of 16 residues. V lost 5 bases and J lost 1; bases outside the gene matches: 7. The CDR3 sequence is CASSPGLARGTDTQYF. The DNA for the CDR3 is TGTGCCAGCAGTCCGGGACTAGCCCGGGGCACAGATACGCAGTATTTT.

CDR3 region: CASSLTTYNEQFF. The CDR3 DNA reads as TGTGCCAGCAGCCTAACTACCTACAATGAGCAGTTCTTC. The rearrangement links TRBV6-2 or TRBV6-3 to TRBJ2-1, with D unclear. This CDR3 is built from 13 residues. CDR1 and CDR2 (germline): MNHEY, SVGEGT. Between the trimmed V and J ends, which lost 6 bases and 2 bases, there was a span of 8 bases.

Regarding this clonotype: One end of the junction varies from germline; a read error may be responsible. The chain's CDR3 is CATSRGTGNQPQHF. The CDR3 nucleotides are TGTGCCACCAGTAGAGGCACGGGCAATCAGCCCCAGCATTTT. The rearrangement links TRBV15 to TRBJ1-5, with D unresolved. The CDR3 has 14 residues. Germline loops: CDR1 LNHNV, CDR2 YYDKDF (reference sequence).

This clonotype was seen once. The V and J genes are TRBV28 and TRBJ2-7; D may be TRBD1 or TRBD2 (5 bases each). The V gene lost 5 bases and the J gene lost 3 bases, with 17 bases spanning the gap. The CDR3 loop spans 15 amino acids. Germline lookup yields CDR1 MDHEN and CDR2 SYDVKM. The CDR3, as DNA: TGTGCCAGCAGTGGCCCCAGGGTGGGAGTCTACGAGCAGTACTTC. It specifies CASSGPRVGVYEQYF.

Concerning this clonotype itself: The junction and the germline gene differ at one end; a read error may be behind it. The V call is TRBV9, the J call TRBJ2-1; D not resolved. The CDR3 covers 11 residues. Germline assignment: CDR1 SGDLS and CDR2 YYNGEE. In DNA, the CDR3 is TGTGCCAGCATATGGTACAATGAGCGGTTCTTC. Residues: CASIWYNERFF.

This chain links TRBV5-1 with TRBJ2-7, with 12 bases lining up with TRBD1. Germline V gives CDR1 SGHRS, CDR2 YFSETQ. Trimming took 2 bases from V and 5 from J; bases not matched to a gene: 5. There are 15 residues in the CDR3. The CDR3 DNA follows: TGCGCCAGCAGCTTTTCCGGGACAGGGGGCCACGAGCAGTACTTC. The encoded protein is CASSFSGTGGHEQYF. Drawing the rest from reference TRBV5-1 and TRBJ2-7, the complete variable domain is KAGVTQTPRYLIKTRGQQVTLSCSPISGHRSVSWYQQTPGQGLQFLFEYFSETQRNKGNFPGRFSGRQFSNSRSEMNVSTLELGDSALYLCASSFSGTGGHEQYFGPGTRLTVT.

This clonotype was detected only once. CDR3 DNA sequence: TGTGCCAGCAGCGTAGGGGCGGACCAAGACTACAATGAGCAGTTCTTC. Protein sequence: CASSVGADQDYNEQFF. The V call is TRBV9, the J call TRBJ2-1, with no clear D. Germline loops: CDR1 SGDLS, CDR2 YYNGEE. The CDR3 sequence is 16 residues long. V gave up 0 bases and J gave up 3 bases, with 13 bases separating them.

The chain is built from TRBV2 and TRBJ2-2, with D hard to call. Trimming shortened V by 3 bases and J by 0 bases, and 8 bases separated the two germline ends. The germline V gene encodes CDR1 SNHLY and CDR2 FYNNEI. The CDR3 runs 15 residues. CDR3 region: CASSDHRSNTGELFF. For the CDR3, the DNA is TGTGCCAGCAGTGACCATAGGTCGAACACCGGGGAGCTGTTTTTT.

This rearrangement joins TRBV2 to TRBJ2-5; D remains ambiguous. V was cut by 4 bases and J by 3 bases, with 9 bases left in between. CDR1 is SNHLY, CDR2 FYNNEI, per germline. This CDR3 is 13 amino acids long. In DNA form, the CDR3 reads TGTGCCAGCAGTGGTGAGCGAGAAGAGACCCAGTACTTC. Its protein is CASSGEREETQYF.

The chain carries TRBV18 and TRBJ1-1, with 7 nucleotides matching TRBD1. This CDR3 has 16 amino acids. V was pared by 3 bases and J by 4 bases, with 11 bases of the junction left unmatched. Germline V CDR1 and CDR2: KGHSH, LQKENI. CDR3 sequence (DNA): TGTGCCAGCTCACCCCGGGACAGCAGCCTTTCCACTGAAGCTTTCTTT. Protein product: CASSPRDSSLSTEAFF.

This chain links TRBV28 with TRBJ2-3, with 7 bases that match TRBD2. The ends lost 4 bases at V and 0 bases at J; junction bases unmatched: 10. CDR3 length: 17 amino acids. Germline assignment: CDR1 MDHEN and CDR2 SYDVKM. This chain's CDR3 is CASSYPLALLSTDTQYF. The CDR3, as DNA: TGTGCCAGCAGTTATCCACTAGCGTTGCTTAGCACAGATACGCAGTATTTT.

Notes on this clonotype: One end of the junction fails to match germline, which may point to a read error. The chain employs TRBV27 and TRBJ1-1; D gene unclear. This CDR3 has 11 residues. Germline V CDR1 and CDR2: MNHEY, SMNVEV (reference sequence). CDR3 bases: TGTGCCAGCACCTCGGGCGGGCAGTTGGTCTTT. Translation: CASTSGGQLVF.

This chain joins TRBV3-1 and TRBJ2-7, with a weak D call TRBD2 (6 bases). Trimming shortened V by 5 bases and J by 6 bases, and 20 bases separated the two germline ends. Looked up from germline, CDR1 is LGHDT and CDR2 is YNNKEL (reference sequence). The CDR3 extends over 15 amino acids. The CDR3 spells CASSSGLLTGLEQYF. The CDR3 DNA sequence: TGTGCCAGCAGCTCGGGACTCCTGACCGGTCTCGAGCAGTACTTC.

This chain uses TRBV2 with TRBJ2-1; 8 nucleotides align to TRBD2. After removal of 6 bases from V and 6 bases from J, the junction contained 10 bases not matched to a gene. Germline CDR1 and CDR2: SNHLY and FYNNEI. The CDR3 extends over 15 amino acids. CDR3 loop: CASSDDLAGPNEQFF. The CDR3 DNA sequence: TGTGCCAGCAGCGACGACTTAGCGGGACCCAATGAGCAGTTCTTC.